This T cell receptor (beta chain) is from a study of blood T cell repertoires in COVID-19. Study overall: Sites in the United States, Italy and Spain provided acute and convalescent COVID-19 samples. From T cells, B-cell-depleted T cells, or PBMCs came the material, which was cDNA or gDNA.

The CDR3 length is 12 residues. The V end lost 8 bases, the J end lost 7 bases, and 12 bases lay between the germline ends. Germline-derived CDR1 and CDR2 are MDHEN and SYDVKM. Study processing details: Amplification of reference gene primers provided the estimated nucleated cell counts. The table came from immunoSEQ multiplex PCR; TCRdb's copy has only in-frame clones and leaves some out. From that table come the V and J calls and clone size; the DNA was used to work out D and trimming. Of more than 85,000 clones listed, 70% to 90% are singletons. V gene TRBV28 combines with J gene TRBJ1-5; possibly TRBD1 for D (5 bases). Source material: peripheral blood. The sequence was obtained from a man aged 70 or older with acute or convalescent COVID-19. Here the CDR3 reads CASHSGGQPQHF. CDR3 sequence (DNA): TGTGCCAGCCACTCGGGGGGGCAGCCCCAGCATTTT.